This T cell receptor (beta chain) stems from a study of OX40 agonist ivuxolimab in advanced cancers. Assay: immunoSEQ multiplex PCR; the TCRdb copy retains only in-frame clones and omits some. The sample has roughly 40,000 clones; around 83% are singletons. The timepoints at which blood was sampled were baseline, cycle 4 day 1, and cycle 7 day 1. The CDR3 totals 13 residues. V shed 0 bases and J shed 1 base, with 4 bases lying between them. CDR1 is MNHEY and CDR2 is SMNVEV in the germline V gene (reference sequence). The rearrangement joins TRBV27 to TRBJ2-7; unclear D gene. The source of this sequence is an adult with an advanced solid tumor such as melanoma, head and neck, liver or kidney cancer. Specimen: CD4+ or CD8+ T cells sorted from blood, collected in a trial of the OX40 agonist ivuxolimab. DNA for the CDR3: TGTGCCAGCAGTTTATCGACGTCCTACGAGCAGTACTTC. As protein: CASSLSTSYEQYF.